A selection of T cell receptor beta chains follows, all from one sample in a study of beta chain features in type 1 diabetes. Generated by immunoSEQ multiplex PCR, the TCRdb table keeps only in-frame clones and is missing some. The table lists approximately 470,000 clones, over 25% of them singletons. Sequencing input: naive CD4+ T cells from blood. The source of these receptors is a man aged 18-30 years in good health. The CDR3 runs from the conserved cysteine through the conserved F or W. A D gene is named only where the DNA matches it firmly. Rows may omit the clone size; those that give it use once, few, many or a size class.

v_gene: TRBV5-4
j_gene: TRBJ2-1
abundance: -
d_gene: -
CDR3aa: CASSSSGIRGSYNEQFF
CDR3nt: TGTGCCAGCAGCTCTTCCGGGATTCGAGGCTCCTACAATGAGCAGTTCTTC

v_gene: TRBV30
j_gene: TRBJ2-7
abundance: -
d_gene: TRBD1
CDR3aa: CAWSSGQGLEQYF
CDR3nt: TGTGCCTGGAGCTCCGGACAGGGGCTCGAGCAGTACTTC

v_gene: TRBV28
j_gene: TRBJ2-7
abundance: -
d_gene: TRBD1
CDR3aa: CASSSPRQGIYEQYF
CDR3nt: TGTGCCAGCAGTTCCCCTAGACAGGGAATCTACGAGCAGTACTTC

v_gene: TRBV10-3
j_gene: TRBJ2-5
abundance: few
d_gene: TRBD2
CDR3aa: CAISELLAGAETQYF
CDR3nt: TGTGCCATCAGTGAGCTACTAGCGGGAGCAGAGACCCAGTACTTC

v_gene: TRBV11-2
j_gene: TRBJ2-7
abundance: -
d_gene: -
CDR3aa: CASSLFQGFYEQYF
CDR3nt: TGTGCCAGCAGCTTATTCCAGGGGTTCTACGAGCAGTACTTC

v_gene: TRBV4-3
j_gene: TRBJ2-7
abundance: -
d_gene: -
CDR3aa: CASSRDRFYEQYF
CDR3nt: TGCGCCAGCAGCCGTGACCGATTCTACGAGCAGTACTTC

v_gene: TRBV15
j_gene: TRBJ1-5
abundance: -
d_gene: -
CDR3aa: CATSRGTSRDQPQHF
CDR3nt: TGTGCCACCAGCAGAGGAACCTCCCGAGATCAGCCCCAGCATTTT

v_gene: TRBV7-3
j_gene: TRBJ2-1
abundance: few
d_gene: -
CDR3aa: CASSLDSGSYNEQFF
CDR3nt: TGTGCCAGCAGCTTAGACAGTGGCTCCTACAATGAGCAGTTCTTC

v_gene: TRBV7-9
j_gene: TRBJ2-1
abundance: few
d_gene: -
CDR3aa: CASTPRAANLNEQFF
CDR3nt: TGTGCCAGCACCCCTCGGGCTGCGAACTTGAATGAGCAGTTCTTC

v_gene: TRBV18
j_gene: TRBJ2-2
abundance: few
d_gene: TRBD1
CDR3aa: CASSALQGASGGELFF
CDR3nt: TGTGCCAGCTCAGCCCTACAGGGGGCCAGCGGCGGGGAGCTGTTTTTT

v_gene: TRBV4-1
j_gene: TRBJ1-2
abundance: -
d_gene: -
CDR3aa: CASSLGLHGYTF
CDR3nt: TGCGCCAGCAGCCTGGGACTGCATGGCTACACCTTC

v_gene: TRBV29-1
j_gene: TRBJ2-7
abundance: -
d_gene: -
CDR3aa: CSVVGTLSYEQYF
CDR3nt: TGCAGCGTTGTCGGGACACTCTCCTACGAGCAGTACTTC

v_gene: TRBV29-1
j_gene: TRBJ2-5
abundance: -
d_gene: -
CDR3aa: CSVVGGGLTRGTQYF
CDR3nt: TGCAGCGTTGTAGGTGGCGGCCTGACTCGTGGGACCCAGTACTTC

v_gene: TRBV4-2
j_gene: TRBJ1-1
abundance: -
d_gene: -
CDR3aa: CASSQRSRAEAFF
CDR3nt: TGTGCCAGCAGCCAGCGAAGTAGAGCTGAAGCTTTCTTT

v_gene: TRBV29-1
j_gene: TRBJ1-1
abundance: few
d_gene: -
CDR3aa: CSVEVPRTENTEAFF
CDR3nt: TGCAGCGTTGAAGTCCCTCGGACGGAGAACACTGAAGCTTTCTTT

v_gene: TRBV29-1
j_gene: TRBJ2-7
abundance: few
d_gene: TRBD2
CDR3aa: CSVEDRGGSSYEQYF
CDR3nt: TGCAGCGTTGAAGATCGTGGCGGGAGCTCCTACGAGCAGTACTTC

v_gene: TRBV6-5
j_gene: TRBJ2-6
abundance: -
d_gene: -
CDR3aa: CATLGQTGANVLTF
CDR3nt: TGTGCCACCCTCGGGCAAACTGGGGCCAACGTCCTGACTTTC